These 25 T cell receptor beta chains were sequenced from one sample in a study of blood T cell repertoires in COVID-19. The assay was immunoSEQ multiplex PCR, and TCRdb's table has in-frame clones only and misses some. The sample records 300,000 to 400,000 clones, about 89% being singletons. The specimen sequenced was peripheral blood. These receptors were taken from a woman aged 55-70 years with COVID-19, enrolled during active disease.

This sequence joins TRBV25-1 and TRBJ1-1; D is unclear. Germline CDR1 reads MGHDK; CDR2 reads SYGVNS. V was pared by 5 bases and J by 9 bases, with 13 bases between. The CDR3 is 12 amino acids. In nucleotides, the CDR3 is TGTGCCAGCAGTCAGGATCTTTCAAAAGCTTTCTTT. Its protein is CASSQDLSKAFF.

The chain employs TRBV7-8 and TRBJ1-3; D is unclear. The CDR3 is made up of 14 amino acids. The V end was cut by 2 bases, the J end by 3 bases, with 8 bases between. CDR1 is SGHVS, CDR2 FQNEAQ, per germline. The CDR3, as DNA: TGTGCCAGCAGCTTAAGAGGAGGTGGAAACACCATATATTTT. Its protein is CASSLRGGGNTIYF. The full variable domain, completed using reference TRBV7-8 and TRBJ1-3, is GAGVSQSPRYKVAKRGQDVALRCDPISGHVSLFWYQQALGQGPEFLTYFQNEAQLDKSGLPSDRFFAERPEGSVSTLKIQRTQQEDSAVYLCASSLRGGGNTIYFGEGSWLTVV.

The chain employs TRBV7-3 and TRBJ2-2, with D tentatively TRBD1 (6 bases). V was cut by 5 bases and J by 2 bases, with 21 bases left in between. The CDR3 sequence is 18 residues long. Germline V lookup: CDR1 SGHTA, CDR2 FQGTGA. CDR3 nucleotide sequence: TGTGCCAGCAGCCCCCGGGACAAATTCGACCGTAACACCGGGGAGCTGTTTTTT. This gives the protein CASSPRDKFDRNTGELFF.

V gene TRBV30 combines with J gene TRBJ1-5; tentatively, D is TRBD1 (5 bases). V lost 2 bases and J lost 2, with 22 bases in between. Per the germline V gene, CDR1 is GTSNPN and CDR2 is SVGIG (reference sequence). The CDR3 length is 18 residues. The CDR3 DNA sequence: TGTGCCTGGAGTCCCGGGCGGGGGTCGGATGCGGGCAATCAGCCCCAGCATTTT. This sequence encodes CAWSPGRGSDAGNQPQHF.

This chain uses TRBV5-1 with TRBJ2-3; 11 bases map to TRBD2. J lost 5 bases, V lost 5 bases, and 16 bases had no gene match. In germline, CDR1 is SGHRS, CDR2 YFSETQ. The length of the CDR3 is 18 residues. This chain's CDR3 is CASSFGGLAGGGRDTQYF. The CDR3 coding sequence is TGCGCCAGCAGTTTCGGAGGGCTAGCGGGGGGAGGTCGAGATACGCAGTATTTT.

The rearrangement links TRBV6-5 to TRBJ2-1, with 7 bases lining up with TRBD2. In germline, CDR1 is MNHEY, CDR2 SVGAGI. The CDR3 is 15 residues long. The V gene end was trimmed by 10 bases and the J gene end by 4 bases; junction bases not matched to a gene: 13. The CDR3 bases are TGTGCCACCACCCCGGGGAGGGGATTTTACAATGAGCAGTTCTTC. This encodes CATTPGRGFYNEQFF.

The chain has TRBV7-2 and TRBJ2-1, with D perhaps matching TRBD2 (7 bases). The V gene's germline CDR1 is SGHTA and CDR2 FQGNSA. Deletions cut 1 base from V and 8 bases from J, with 15 bases between. This CDR3 spans 15 amino acids. CDR3: CASSLVGGGGHEQFF. In DNA, the CDR3 is TGTGCCAGCAGCTTAGTTGGCGGGGGCGGCCATGAGCAGTTCTTC.

This chain connects TRBV11-2 to TRBJ1-6; D not certain. V lost 1 base, J lost 2 bases, and 6 bases lay in between. The CDR3 has 15 residues. Germline V lookup: CDR1 SGHAT, CDR2 FQNNGV. Here the CDR3 DNA reads TGTGCCAGCAGCTTAGGGCAGGCCTATAATTCACCCCTCCACTTT. This translates into CASSLGQAYNSPLHF.

V and J are TRBV30 and TRBJ2-1; TRBD1 agrees at 8 bases. Germline CDR1 is GTSNPN and CDR2 is SVGIG (reference sequence). The CDR3 totals 13 residues. The V gene end was trimmed by 0 bases and the J gene end by 5 bases; junction bases not matched to a gene: 0. CDR3 in DNA: TGTGCCTGGAGTGTACAGGGGGACAATGAGCAGTTCTTC. It codes for CAWSVQGDNEQFF. Full variable domain (outside the CDR3, taken from reference TRBV30 and TRBJ2-1): SQTIHQWPATLVQPVGSPLSLECTVEGTSNPNLYWYRQAAGRGLQLLFYSVGIGQISSEVPQNLSASRPQDRQFILSSKKLLLSDSGFYLCAWSVQGDNEQFFGPGTRLTVL.

V gene TRBV19 combines with J gene TRBJ1-4, with TRBD1 matching 8 bases. The trim removed 7 bases at V and 8 bases at J, leaving 9 bases unmatched. The CDR3 covers 14 residues. Germline CDR1 LNHDA, CDR2 SQIVND (reference sequence). The CDR3 spells CASTPDRAGEKLFF. The DNA of the CDR3 is TGTGCCAGTACCCCGGACAGGGCAGGAGAAAAACTGTTTTTT.

V and J are TRBV7-2 and TRBJ2-7, with 7 bases matching TRBD2. The CDR3 runs to 15 residues. The V segment lost 0 bases and the J segment 3 bases; nucleotides outside the gene matches: 5. Germline V gives CDR1 SGHTA, CDR2 FQGNSA. The CDR3 here is CASSLALGGGYEQYF. The CDR3 coding sequence is TGTGCCAGCAGCTTAGCGCTTGGCGGGGGCTACGAGCAGTACTTC.

The genes are TRBV6-6 and TRBJ1-5; the match to TRBD1 covers 10 bases. The J segment lost 7 bases and the V segment lost 5 bases, leaving 8 bases of the junction unmatched. The CDR3 is made up of 15 amino acids. Germline V gene data show CDR1 as MNHNY and CDR2 as SVGAGI (reference sequence). The CDR3 loop is CASSLTGGIRQPQHF. The CDR3 DNA reads TGTGCCAGCAGTCTGACAGGGGGCATTCGCCAGCCCCAGCATTTT.

The V and J genes are TRBV7-6 and TRBJ2-3; weak D call: TRBD2 (5 bases). The ends were cut back, 5 bases at V and 6 bases at J, with 24 bases in the middle. Germline CDR1 is SGHVS and CDR2 is FNYEAQ. This CDR3 has 17 amino acids. CDR3 bases: TGTGCCAGCAGCCCCCCAGGCGACTTGAGGGCGGCTGATACGCAGTATTTT. Translated: CASSPPGDLRAADTQYF. The full variable domain, its missing parts supplied by reference TRBV7-6 and TRBJ2-3, is GAGVSQSPRYKVTKRGQDVALRCDPISGHVSLYWYRQALGQGPEFLTYFNYEAQQDKSGLPNDRFSAERPEGSISTLTIQRTEQRDSAMYRCASSPPGDLRAADTQYFGPGTRLTVL.

This clone has just a few counts. The chain joins TRBV5-4 to TRBJ2-6, with 9 nucleotides matching TRBD1. Trimming removed 4 bases from V and 4 bases from J; junction bases left unmatched: 6. The CDR3 covers 16 residues. Germline lookup yields CDR1 SGHNT and CDR2 YYREEE (reference sequence). CDR3 sequence (DNA): TGTGCCAGCAGCAGCTACAGGGGGCCCGGGGCCAACGTCCTGACTTTC. Amino acids: CASSSYRGPGANVLTF.

The genes are TRBV19 and TRBJ1-4; 9 bases match TRBD1. The CDR3 is 17 residues long. Germline-derived CDR1 and CDR2 are LNHDA and SQIVND (reference sequence). J was trimmed by 1 base and V by 6 bases; bases with no gene match: 9. CDR3 residues: CASRTSRDRVTNEKLFF. The CDR3 DNA follows: TGTGCCAGTAGAACGTCCCGGGACAGGGTAACTAATGAAAAACTGTTTTTT. Full variable domain (outside the CDR3, taken from reference TRBV19 and TRBJ1-4): DGGITQSPKYLFRKEGQNVTLSCEQNLNHDAMYWYRQDPGQGLRLIYYSQIVNDFQKGDIAEGYSVSREKKESFPLTVTSAQKNPTAFYLCASRTSRDRVTNEKLFFGSGTQLSVL.

This clone occurred once. The chain couples TRBV2 to TRBJ2-7; the D gene is possibly TRBD2 (5 bases). V was clipped by 6 bases and J by 4 bases, with 16 bases between them. The CDR3 has 14 residues. CDR1 SNHLY and CDR2 FYNNEI come from the germline V gene. CDR3 protein: CASSAALALYEQYF. The CDR3 nucleotides read TGTGCCAGCAGCGCGGCCCTAGCACTTTACGAGCAGTACTTC.

This clone was seen a single time. The V gene is TRBV10-3, the J gene TRBJ2-3; TRBD2 aligns across 11 bases. This CDR3 is built from 16 residues. The germline gives CDR1 ENHRY, CDR2 SYGVKD. Unmatched junction bases numbered 4, after V lost 5 bases and J lost 0 bases. The CDR3 DNA is TGTGCCATCAGTAGATTAGCGGGGGGGAGCACAGATACGCAGTATTTT. It specifies CAISRLAGGSTDTQYF.

In DNA form, the CDR3 reads TGCAGCGTCCGGGAAAATCGGAATTCACCCCTCCACTTT. This gives the protein CSVRENRNSPLHF. This sequence joins TRBV29-1 and TRBJ1-6, with D unresolved. Germline lookup yields CDR1 SQVTM and CDR2 ANQGSEA. Trimming shortened V by 6 bases and J by 7 bases, and 13 bases separated the two germline ends. The CDR3 is 13 residues long. The entire variable domain, with the rest obtained from reference TRBV29-1 and TRBJ1-6, is as follows: SAVISQKPSRDICQRGTSLTIQCQVDSQVTMMFWYRQQPGQSLTLIATANQGSEATYESGFVIDKFPISRPNLTFSTLTVSNMSPEDSSIYLCSVRENRNSPLHFGNGTRLTVT.

V is TRBV1 and J is TRBJ2-7; TRBD2 was called by the table and not checked on the DNA. TRBV1 is shown as a pseudogene. The CDR3 sequence is 16 residues long. The CDR3 is CTSSSIGGLAGVEQYF. The CDR3 DNA reads TGCACCAGCAGCTCAATAGGGGGACTAGCGGGGGTCGAGCAGTACTTC.

J is TRBJ2-5 and V is TRBV5-4, with 9 bases matching TRBD2. The length of the CDR3 is 14 residues. The germline CDR1 and CDR2 sequences are SGHNT and YYREEE (reference sequence). The J segment lost 2 bases and the V segment lost 6 bases, leaving 5 bases of the junction unmatched. The DNA for the CDR3 is TGTGCCAGCACCGTAGCGGGGGTACAAGAGACCCAGTACTTC. Translating it yields CASTVAGVQETQYF.

The chain employs TRBV5-1 and TRBJ2-5; D unresolved. The length of the CDR3 is 15 residues. Germline CDR1 reads SGHRS; CDR2 reads YFSETQ. The V gene lost 4 bases and the J gene lost 3 bases, with 16 bases spanning the gap. As DNA, the CDR3 is TGCGCCAGCAGCGCATACGATGGAGAGAAAGAGACCCAGTACTTC. Protein sequence: CASSAYDGEKETQYF.

This clone has just one count. The chain has TRBV5-1 and TRBJ1-6; D gene uncertain. Trimming took off 4 bases at V and 15 bases at J, with 17 bases between the two ends. The germline gives CDR1 SGHRS, CDR2 YFSETQ. CDR3 length equals 13 residues. CDR3 residues: CASSPMRLSGLHF. For the CDR3, the DNA is TGCGCCAGCAGCCCAATGAGGCTTTCGGGCCTCCACTTT.

The J gene is TRBJ1-1, the V gene TRBV2; no clear D gene. V was trimmed by 8 bases and J by 4 bases, leaving 8 bases between them. Germline-derived CDR1 and CDR2 are SNHLY and FYNNEI. The CDR3 is 11 residues long. The CDR3 coding sequence is TGTGCCAGCTCTCCCCGCACTGAAGCTTTCTTT. Protein sequence: CASSPRTEAFF.

This chain uses TRBV11-3 with TRBJ2-7; 7 bases align to TRBD2. Germline V gives CDR1 SGHNT, CDR2 YENEEA. The J segment lost 3 bases and the V segment lost 1 base, leaving 6 bases of the junction unmatched. This CDR3 is built from 15 residues. The CDR3 DNA is TGTGCCAGCAGCTTAGGGTCGGGACTACTCTACGAGCAGTACTTC. Its translation: CASSLGSGLLYEQYF.

The V and J genes are TRBV13 and TRBJ2-1; the D gene is possibly TRBD2 (7 bases). The germline CDR1 and CDR2 sequences are PRHDT and FYEKMQ (reference sequence). This CDR3 contains 14 residues. Trimming pared 3 bases from V and 8 bases from J, leaving 14 bases between. DNA for the CDR3: TGTGCCAGCAGCTTGCTACCGGGGGGCGATGAGCAGTTCTTC. Its protein product is CASSLLPGGDEQFF. Full variable domain (missing parts from reference TRBV13 and TRBJ2-1): AAGVIQSPRHLIKEKRETATLKCYPIPRHDTVYWYQQGPGQDPQFLISFYEKMQSDKGSIPDRFSAQQFSDYHSELNMSSLELGDSALYFCASSLLPGGDEQFFGPGTRLTVL.